A single sample gave rise to the 7 T cell receptor beta chains below, sequenced in a study of shared clonotypes between healthy human individuals. Measured with immunoSEQ multiplex PCR; TCRdb has only the in-frame clones, and not every one. The sample lists approximately 2,300,000 clones, just under 95% occurring once. Material for sequencing was naive CD4+ T cells from PBMCs. The subset is: CD45RA+ positively selected. These TCRs come from a man in his late teens or twenties in good health. Some clones in this sample may be carry-over from other donors' samples.

The chain uses TRBV4-1 and TRBJ2-5; D may be TRBD1 or TRBD2 (5 bases each). The CDR3 is made up of 16 amino acids. CDR1 MGHRA and CDR2 YSYEKL come from the germline V gene. Trimming cost V 1 base and J 4 bases, with 16 bases left between them. In nucleotides, the CDR3 is TGCGCCAGCAGCCAAGGGGGGAGAAGGTCGGGAGAGACCCAGTACTTC. Translated: CASSQGGRRSGETQYF.

The V call is TRBV7-8, the J call TRBJ1-2, with TRBD1 identical over 7 bases. The CDR3 consists of 14 residues. The trim removed 3 bases at V and 3 bases at J, leaving 4 bases unmatched. Germline V gene sequence: CDR1 SGHVS, CDR2 FQNEAQ. CDR3 loop: CASSLRDRDYGYTF. The CDR3 DNA sequence: TGTGCCAGCAGCTTGCGTGACAGGGACTATGGCTACACCTTC.

Note on this clone: Other DNA sequences from this sample encode an identical CDR3 as well. The CDR3 nucleotides are TGTGCCAGCAGTTTATTACGGGGGGCCTACAATGAGCAGTTCTTC. Translation: CASSLLRGAYNEQFF. The rearrangement uses TRBV28 and TRBJ2-1; 7 bases match TRBD2. The trim removed 1 base at V and 2 bases at J, leaving 2 bases unmatched. The CDR3 has 15 residues. The germline CDR1 and CDR2 sequences are MDHEN and SYDVKM.

The chain has TRBV30 and TRBJ2-1, with 7 bases that match TRBD2. The CDR3 is 14 amino acids. J lost 9 bases, V lost 7 bases, and 15 bases had no gene match. Germline assignment: CDR1 GTSNPN and CDR2 SVGIG (reference sequence). The CDR3 DNA follows: TGTGCCTCCCCCTCCCGCGGGAGTAACCGTGAGCAGTTCTTC. Residues: CASPSRGSNREQFF. Full variable domain (outside the CDR3, taken from reference TRBV30 and TRBJ2-1): SQTIHQWPATLVQPVGSPLSLECTVEGTSNPNLYWYRQAAGRGLQLLFYSVGIGQISSEVPQNLSASRPQDRQFILSSKKLLLSDSGFYLCASPSRGSNREQFFGPGTRLTVL.

J is TRBJ2-6 and V is TRBV7-6; the D is unclear. The V gene lost 7 bases and the J gene lost 3 bases, with 13 bases spanning the gap. Germline CDR1 reads SGHVS; CDR2 reads FNYEAQ. This CDR3 region has 15 residues. CDR3 in DNA: TGTGCCAGCACCAAAGGGTGGGGTGGGGCCAACGTCCTGACTTTC. It specifies CASTKGWGGANVLTF.

Turning to this clone: This specimen includes other DNA sequences encoding the same CDR3. J is TRBJ2-3 and V is TRBV27; D remains unclear. The germline V gene encodes CDR1 MNHEY and CDR2 SMNVEV (reference sequence). V shed 5 bases and J shed 0 bases, with 3 bases lying between them. The CDR3 runs 12 residues. The CDR3 protein is CASSLSTDTQYF. CDR3 bases: TGTGCCAGCAGTCTTAGCACAGATACGCAGTATTTT.

The chain couples TRBV5-6 to TRBJ2-2; no firm D call. This CDR3 spans 15 amino acids. CDR1 is SGHDT, CDR2 YYEEEE, per germline. The V gene lost 1 base and the J gene lost 2 bases, with 9 bases spanning the gap. In nucleotides, the CDR3 is TGTGCCAGCAGCTTGAGGCGGAGAAACACCGGGGAGCTGTTTTTT. This translates into CASSLRRRNTGELFF.